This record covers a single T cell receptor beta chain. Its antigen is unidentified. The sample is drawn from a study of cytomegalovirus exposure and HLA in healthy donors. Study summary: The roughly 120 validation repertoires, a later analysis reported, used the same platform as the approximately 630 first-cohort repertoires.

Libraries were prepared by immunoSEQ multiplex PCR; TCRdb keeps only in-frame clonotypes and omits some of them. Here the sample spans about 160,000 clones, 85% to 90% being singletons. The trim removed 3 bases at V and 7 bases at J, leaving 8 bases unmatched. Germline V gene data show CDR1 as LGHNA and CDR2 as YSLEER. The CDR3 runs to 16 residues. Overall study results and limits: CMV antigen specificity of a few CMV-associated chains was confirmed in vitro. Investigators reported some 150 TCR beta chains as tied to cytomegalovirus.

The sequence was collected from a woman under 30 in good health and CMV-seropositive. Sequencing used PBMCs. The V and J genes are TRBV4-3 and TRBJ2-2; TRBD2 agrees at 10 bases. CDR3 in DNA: TGCGCCAGCAGCCATCGGCTAGCGGGAGATGGCGGGGAGCTGTTTTTT. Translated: CASSHRLAGDGGELFF.